The following is a T cell receptor beta chain sequence with its context. The antigen is undetermined. Naive CD8 cells were CD45RO-negative, positively selected for CCR7, excluding terminally differentiated effector memory CD45RA+ cells. The donors, all of them Caucasian adults, lived in Nashville, Tennessee. CDR3 size: 14 residues. Germline assignment: CDR1 MGHRA and CDR2 YSYEKL. The germline V and J ends were trimmed by 1 base and 4 bases, with 7 bases remaining between them. The data were taken from a study of shared clonotypes between healthy human individuals. Study-wide context: CD4 naive and CD4 memory each took three plates per donor, while CD8 naive took two and CD8 memory one.

Sequencing was performed with immunoSEQ multiplex PCR; in TCRdb, only in-frame clones are kept and a portion is missing. The sample records about 2 million clones, less than 95% being singletons. Broader study findings: The rarefaction results pointed to incomplete sorted-subset sequencing despite large depth.

The TCR comes from a man younger than 35 in good health. Material: naive CD8+ T cells sorted from blood. V usage is TRBV4-1 and J usage is TRBJ2-2; no clear D. The CDR3 DNA sequence: TGCGCCAGCAGCCAAGTGGGCACCACCGGGGAGCTGTTTTTT. It translates to CASSQVGTTGELFF.